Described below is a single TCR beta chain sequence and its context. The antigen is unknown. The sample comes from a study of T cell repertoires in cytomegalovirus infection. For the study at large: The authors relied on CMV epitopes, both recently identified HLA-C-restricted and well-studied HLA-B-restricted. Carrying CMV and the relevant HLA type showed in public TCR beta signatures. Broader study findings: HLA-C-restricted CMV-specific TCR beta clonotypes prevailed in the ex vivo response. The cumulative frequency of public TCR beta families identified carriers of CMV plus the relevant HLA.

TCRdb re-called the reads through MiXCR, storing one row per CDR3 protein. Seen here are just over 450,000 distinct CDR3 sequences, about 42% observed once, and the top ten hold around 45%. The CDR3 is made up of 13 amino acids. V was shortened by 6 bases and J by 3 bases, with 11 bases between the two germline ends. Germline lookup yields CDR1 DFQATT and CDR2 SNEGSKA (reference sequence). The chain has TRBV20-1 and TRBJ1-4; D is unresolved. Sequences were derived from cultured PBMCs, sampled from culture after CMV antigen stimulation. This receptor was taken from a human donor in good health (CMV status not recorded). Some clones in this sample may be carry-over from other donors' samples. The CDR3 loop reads CSASRPANEKLFF. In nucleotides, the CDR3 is TGCAGTGCCTCAAGGCCGGCTAATGAAAAACTGTTTTTT.